This TCR beta chain appears in the sequencing data of a study of T cell responses to AZD1222 COVID-19 vaccine. This CDR3 has 15 residues. Germline CDR1 reads MRHNA; CDR2 reads SNTAGT. V shed 6 bases, J shed 6 bases, and the junction held 4 bases outside the gene matches. The repertoire was sequenced with immunoSEQ multiplex PCR; TCRdb's copy has only in-frame clones and lacks some. Of about 200,000 clones in the sample, around 94% were seen once. This TCR was recovered from an adult who received the MenACWY meningococcal vaccine as a control. The chain uses TRBV6-4 and TRBJ2-2; 13 nucleotides line up with TRBD2. The sample in question was peripheral blood, obtained 28 days after the second dose of the MenACWY control vaccine. Here the CDR3 DNA reads TGTGCCAGCAGAGGACTAGCGGGAGATGCCGGGGAGCTGTTTTTT. Protein product: CASRGLAGDAGELFF.